This is a list of T cell receptor beta chains from one sample in a study of cytomegalovirus exposure and HLA in healthy donors. The data were produced by immunoSEQ multiplex PCR, yet TCRdb's version contains in-frame clones alone and is incomplete. The sample includes 100,000 to 150,000 clones. Source material: PBMCs. These receptors were collected from a man aged 35 to 55 in good health and CMV-seronegative. CDR3s include the opening cysteine and the closing phenylalanine or tryptophan. The D gene is left open where the match is weak.

CDR3	DNA	V	J	length	D
CASNPPGEREGRETQYF	TGTGCCAGCAACCCCCCGGGCGAGCGGGAGGGCCGAGAGACCCAGTACTTC	TRBV7-9	TRBJ2-5	17	TRBD2
CASSLDRNQPQHF	TGTGCCAGCTCACTCGACAGAAATCAGCCCCAGCATTTT	TRBV18	TRBJ1-5	13	-
CASSLGGSGTTRDTQYF	TGTGCCAGCAGCTTAGGGGGGTCCGGGACAACGCGGGATACGCAGTATTTT	TRBV7-2	TRBJ2-3	17	-
CASSLNGANTGELFF	TGTGCTAGCAGCTTAAACGGGGCGAACACCGGGGAGCTGTTTTTT	TRBV7-7	TRBJ2-2	15	-
CASGRGGSSYEQYF	TGTGCCAGCGGGCGCGGGGGGAGCTCCTACGAGCAGTACTTC	TRBV28	TRBJ2-7	14	TRBD2
CASSVRSATSGTNEQFF	TGCGCCAGCAGTGTGAGGTCCGCGACTAGCGGAACTAATGAGCAGTTCTTC	TRBV5-1	TRBJ2-1	17	TRBD2
CASSLPRNTEAFF	TGTGCCAGCAGCTTGCCGAGGAACACTGAAGCTTTCTTT	TRBV5-6	TRBJ1-1	13	-
CASSQAIRGKNTEAFF	TGCGCCAGCAGCCAGGCGATCCGGGGAAAGAACACTGAAGCTTTCTTT	TRBV5-1	TRBJ1-1	16	-
CASSIQDLKLTDTQYF	TGTGCCAGCAGCATACAGGACCTTAAACTCACAGATACGCAGTATTTT	TRBV11-3	TRBJ2-3	16	-
CASSLVGLAGGGSQETQYF	TGTGCCAGCAGCTTAGTAGGACTAGCGGGAGGGGGAAGCCAAGAGACCCAGTACTTC	TRBV7-2	TRBJ2-5	19	TRBD2
CASSIGPGVSGELFF	TGTGCCAGTAGTATAGGACCGGGAGTATCCGGGGAGCTGTTTTTT	TRBV19	TRBJ2-2	15	-
CASRITGTGGTGELFF	TGTGCCAGTAGGATAACCGGGACAGGGGGGACCGGGGAGCTGTTTTTT	TRBV19	TRBJ2-2	16	TRBD1
CASRFQDGAAKNIQYF	TGTGCCAGCAGGTTCCAGGATGGCGCGGCCAAAAACATTCAGTACTTC	TRBV2	TRBJ2-4	16	-
CASRSTGSSYEQYF	TGTGCCAGCAGATCTACAGGGAGCTCCTACGAGCAGTACTTC	TRBV6-6	TRBJ2-7	14	-
CASSESGARVGQPQHF	TGTGCCAGCAGTGAATCCGGCGCCAGGGTGGGGCAGCCCCAGCATTTT	TRBV2	TRBJ1-5	16	-
CAWGHETKAFF	TGTGCCTGGGGACACGAGACCAAAGCTTTCTTT	TRBV30	TRBJ1-1	11	-
CASSLGTSNQPQHF	TGTGCCAGCAGCCTCGGGACTTCCAATCAGCCCCAGCATTTT	TRBV28	TRBJ1-5	14	-
CASSFSGITDTQYF	TGTGCCAGCAGCTTTAGCGGAATCACAGATACGCAGTATTTT	TRBV7-6	TRBJ2-3	14	-
CAWSGGGGNTIYF	TGTGCCTGGAGCGGCGGAGGCGGAAACACCATATATTTT	TRBV30	TRBJ1-3	13	-
CASSLRGEQYF	TGTGCCAGCAGCTTAAGAGGGGAGCAGTACTTC	TRBV11-3	TRBJ2-7	11	-
CSVGTSGPYEQYF	TGCAGCGTGGGGACTAGCGGACCCTACGAGCAGTACTTC	TRBV29-1	TRBJ2-7	13	TRBD2
CASSSPGQGASETQYF	TGTGCCAGCAGCTCCCCGGGACAGGGGGCGTCAGAGACCCAGTACTTC	TRBV5-4	TRBJ2-5	16	TRBD1
CASSSNRNSGNTIYF	TGTGCCAGCAGCTCCAACAGGAACTCTGGAAACACCATATATTTT	TRBV7-8	TRBJ1-3	15	-
CARRTGSYEQYF	TGTGCCAGGAGGACGGGGTCCTACGAGCAGTACTTC	TRBV19	TRBJ2-7	12	-
CASSIALGQGSNYGYTF	TGTGCCAGTAGTATAGCCCTCGGGCAGGGGTCCAACTATGGCTACACCTTC	TRBV19	TRBJ1-2	17	-
CASHQREGHTGELFF	TGTGCCAGCCACCAGCGGGAGGGCCACACCGGGGAGCTGTTTTTT	TRBV5-5	TRBJ2-2	15	TRBD2
CASSPLGRGTEETQYF	TGTGCCAGCAGTCCCCTAGGTAGGGGGACAGAAGAGACCCAGTACTTC	TRBV28	TRBJ2-5	16	TRBD1
CASSLFGQGVSKQYF	TGTGCCAGCAGCTTGTTCGGGCAGGGGGTCTCGAAGCAGTACTTC	TRBV5-6	TRBJ2-7	15	TRBD1
CASSVGAIYGYTF	TGTGCCAGCAGTGTAGGGGCCATTTATGGCTACACCTTC	TRBV25-1	TRBJ1-2	13	-
CAITGQTPGELFF	TGTGCCATCACTGGACAGACCCCCGGGGAGCTGTTTTTT	TRBV10-3	TRBJ2-2	13	-
CASSRQTSGANVLTF	TGTGCCAGCAGCCGACAGACCTCTGGGGCCAACGTCCTGACTTTC	TRBV5-4	TRBJ2-6	15	-
CASPTSAPAYEQYF	TGCGCCAGCCCGACTAGCGCACCAGCCTACGAGCAGTACTTC	TRBV10-2	TRBJ2-7	14	TRBD2
CAWSSIGTATYYEQYF	TGTGCCTGGAGTTCAATCGGGACAGCCACTTACTACGAGCAGTACTTC	TRBV30	TRBJ2-7	16	TRBD1
CASSRDYNQPQHF	TGTGCCAGCAGCCGCGATTACAATCAGCCCCAGCATTTT	TRBV5-4	TRBJ1-5	13	-
CASTERRRAEAFF	TGTGCCAGCACAGAAAGGCGTCGGGCTGAAGCTTTCTTT	TRBV28	TRBJ1-1	13	-
CASSYSRGRGQPQHF	TGTGCCAGCAGTTACTCGAGGGGGCGCGGCCAGCCCCAGCATTTT	TRBV6-5	TRBJ1-5	15	TRBD1
CASSPPDGSSYNEQFF	TGTGCCAGCAGCCCCCCCGACGGGAGCTCCTACAATGAGCAGTTCTTC	TRBV11-3	TRBJ2-1	16	-
CASSSTGSNQPQHF	TGTGCCAGTAGTTCTACAGGTAGCAATCAGCCCCAGCATTTT	TRBV19	TRBJ1-5	14	-
CASSYRGGTYEQYF	TGTGCCAGCAGCTACCGGGGGGGGACCTACGAGCAGTACTTC	TRBV5-6	TRBJ2-7	14	TRBD2
CASSWTGSETQYF	TGCGCCAGCAGCTGGACAGGGTCGGAGACCCAGTACTTC	TRBV5-1	TRBJ2-5	13	TRBD1
CASSRGLGPSNEQYF	TGTGCCAGCAGTCGGGGACTGGGACCCAGCAACGAGCAGTACTTC	TRBV27	TRBJ2-7	15	-
CASSYSRLAAYEQYF	TGTGCCAGCAGTTACTCGAGGTTAGCAGCTTACGAGCAGTACTTC	TRBV6-5	TRBJ2-7	15	-
CATSKTGGKSGANVLTF	TGTGCCACCAGCAAGACAGGGGGCAAATCTGGGGCCAACGTCCTGACTTTC	TRBV15	TRBJ2-6	17	TRBD1